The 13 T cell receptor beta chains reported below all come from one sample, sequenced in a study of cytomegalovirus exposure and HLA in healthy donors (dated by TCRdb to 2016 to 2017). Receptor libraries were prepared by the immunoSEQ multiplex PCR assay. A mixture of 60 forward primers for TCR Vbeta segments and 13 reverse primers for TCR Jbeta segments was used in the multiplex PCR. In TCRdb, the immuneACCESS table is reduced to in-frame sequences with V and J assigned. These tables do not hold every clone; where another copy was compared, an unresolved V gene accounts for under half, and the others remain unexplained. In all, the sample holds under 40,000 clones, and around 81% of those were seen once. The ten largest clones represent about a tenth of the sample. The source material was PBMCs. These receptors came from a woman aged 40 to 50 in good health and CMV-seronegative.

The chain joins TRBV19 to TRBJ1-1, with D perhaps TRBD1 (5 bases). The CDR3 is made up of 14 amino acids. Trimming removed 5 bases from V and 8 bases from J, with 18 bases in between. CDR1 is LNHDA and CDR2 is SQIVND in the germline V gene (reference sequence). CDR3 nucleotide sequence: TGTGCCAGTAGTCCCCAGGACACGGGCCTCGAAGCTTTCTTT. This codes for CASSPQDTGLEAFF.

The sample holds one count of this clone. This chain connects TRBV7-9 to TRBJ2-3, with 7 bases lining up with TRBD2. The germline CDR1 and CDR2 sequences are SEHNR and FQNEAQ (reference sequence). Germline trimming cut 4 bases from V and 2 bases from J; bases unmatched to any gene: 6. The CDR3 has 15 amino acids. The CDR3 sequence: CASSSHGTTTDTQYF. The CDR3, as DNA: TGTGCCAGCAGCTCCCATGGGACTACCACAGATACGCAGTATTTT.

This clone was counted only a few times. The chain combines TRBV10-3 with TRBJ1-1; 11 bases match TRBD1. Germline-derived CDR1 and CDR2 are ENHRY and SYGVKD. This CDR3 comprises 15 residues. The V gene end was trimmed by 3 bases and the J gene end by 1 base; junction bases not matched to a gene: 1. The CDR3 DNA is TGTGCCATCAGTGACGGGACAGGGGGGAACACTGAAGCTTTCTTT. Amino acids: CAISDGTGGNTEAFF.

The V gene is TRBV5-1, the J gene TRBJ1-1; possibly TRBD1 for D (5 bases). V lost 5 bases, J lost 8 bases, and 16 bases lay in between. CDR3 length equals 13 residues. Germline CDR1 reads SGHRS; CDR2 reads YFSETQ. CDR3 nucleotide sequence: TGCGCCAGCAGAGGGCAGGGAACGTGGGAAGCTTTCTTT. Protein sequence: CASRGQGTWEAFF.

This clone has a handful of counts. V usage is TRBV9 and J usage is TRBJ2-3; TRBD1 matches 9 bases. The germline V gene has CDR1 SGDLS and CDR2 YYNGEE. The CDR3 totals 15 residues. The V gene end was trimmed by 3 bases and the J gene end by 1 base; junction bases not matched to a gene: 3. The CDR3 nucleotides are TGTGCCAGCAGCGCCCGGACAGGGGGCACAGATACGCAGTATTTT. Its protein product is CASSARTGGTDTQYF.

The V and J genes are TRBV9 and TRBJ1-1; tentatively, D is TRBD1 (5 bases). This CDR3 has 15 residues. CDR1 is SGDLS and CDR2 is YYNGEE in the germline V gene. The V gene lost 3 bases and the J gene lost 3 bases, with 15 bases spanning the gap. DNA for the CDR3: TGTGCCAGCAGCGAAACCGGGACTTATGACACTGAAGCTTTCTTT. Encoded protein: CASSETGTYDTEAFF.

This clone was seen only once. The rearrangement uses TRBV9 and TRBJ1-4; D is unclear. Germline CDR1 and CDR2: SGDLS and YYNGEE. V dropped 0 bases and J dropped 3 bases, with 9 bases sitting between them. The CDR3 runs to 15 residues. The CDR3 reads CASSVEARANEKLFF. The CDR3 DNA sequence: TGTGCCAGCAGCGTAGAGGCCCGGGCTAATGAAAAACTGTTTTTT.

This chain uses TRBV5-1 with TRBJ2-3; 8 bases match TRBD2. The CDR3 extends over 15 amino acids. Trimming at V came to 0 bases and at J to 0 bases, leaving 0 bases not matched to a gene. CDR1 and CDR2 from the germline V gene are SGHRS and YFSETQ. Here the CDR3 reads CASSLVAGSTDTQYF. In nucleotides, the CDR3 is TGCGCCAGCAGCTTGGTAGCGGGGAGCACAGATACGCAGTATTTT.

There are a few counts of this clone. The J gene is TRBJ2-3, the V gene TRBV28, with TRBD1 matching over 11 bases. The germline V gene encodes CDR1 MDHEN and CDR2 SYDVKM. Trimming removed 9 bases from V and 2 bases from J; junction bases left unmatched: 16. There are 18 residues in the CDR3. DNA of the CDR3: TGTGCCAGTTCCAAGTTAGGGACAGGGGGTTTCGACACAGATACGCAGTATTTT. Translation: CASSKLGTGGFDTDTQYF.

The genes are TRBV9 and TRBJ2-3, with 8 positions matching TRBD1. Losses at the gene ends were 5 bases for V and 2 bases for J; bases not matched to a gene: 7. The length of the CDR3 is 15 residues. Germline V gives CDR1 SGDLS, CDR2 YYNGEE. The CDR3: CASSPTGGYTDTQYF. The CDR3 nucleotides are TGTGCCAGCAGTCCCACAGGGGGATACACAGATACGCAGTATTTT.

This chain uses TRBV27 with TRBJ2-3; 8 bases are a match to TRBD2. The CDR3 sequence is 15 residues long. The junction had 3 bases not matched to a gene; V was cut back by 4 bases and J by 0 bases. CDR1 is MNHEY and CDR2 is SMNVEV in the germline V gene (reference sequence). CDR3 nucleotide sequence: TGTGCCAGCAGTTCCCGGGGGGGGAGCACAGATACGCAGTATTTT. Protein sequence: CASSSRGGSTDTQYF.

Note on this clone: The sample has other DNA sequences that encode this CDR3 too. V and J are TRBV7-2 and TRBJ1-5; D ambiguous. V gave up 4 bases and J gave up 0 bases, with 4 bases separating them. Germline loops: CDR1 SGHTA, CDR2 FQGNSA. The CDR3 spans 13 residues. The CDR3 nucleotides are TGTGCCAGCAGCTCGGGTAGCAATCAGCCCCAGCATTTT. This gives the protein CASSSGSNQPQHF.

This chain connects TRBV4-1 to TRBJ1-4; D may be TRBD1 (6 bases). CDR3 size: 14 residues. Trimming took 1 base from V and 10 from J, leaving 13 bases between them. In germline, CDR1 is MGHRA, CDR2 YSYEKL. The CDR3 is CASSQGGRGGKLFF. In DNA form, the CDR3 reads TGCGCCAGCAGCCAAGGAGGTAGAGGGGGAAAACTGTTTTTT.